This T cell receptor (beta chain) was recovered during a study of cytomegalovirus exposure and HLA in healthy donors. J was trimmed by 2 bases and V by 1 base; bases with no gene match: 4. CDR3 length equals 15 residues. CDR1 is MNHNS, CDR2 SASEGT, per germline. 13 Jbeta primers and 60 Vbeta primers were used for the PCR. The data were produced by immunoSEQ multiplex PCR, yet TCRdb's version contains in-frame clones alone and is incomplete. The sample lists roughly 180,000 clones, around 80% occurring once. The sequenced sample was PBMCs. This TCR was sampled from a girl aged 10-17 years in good health and CMV-seropositive. The J gene is TRBJ1-2, the V gene TRBV6-1; 7 positions agree with TRBD1. This CDR3 reads CASSEETGWNYGYTF. The CDR3 DNA sequence: TGTGCCAGCAGTGAAGAGACAGGGTGGAACTATGGCTACACCTTC.